This T cell receptor beta chain was recorded in a study of T-cell memory formation after mild COVID-19. Study observations and caveats: The appearance of some responding clones in pre-infection memory suggested that cross-reactive memory joined.

One entry per CDR3 protein results from TCRdb running MiXCR on the 5' RACE reads. This sample carries roughly 580,000 distinct CDR3 sequences, approximately 19% of them seen once, and the ten largest clones take approximately 12%. This clonotype occurred a few times. As yet, its antigen is unknown. The germline CDR1 and CDR2 sequences are LNHDA and SQIVND (reference sequence). The length of the CDR3 is 13 residues. Trimming took off 3 bases at V and 5 bases at J, with 11 bases between the two ends. Sequencing used PBMCs or a T cell subset sorted from them (not recorded which). The chain is built from TRBV19 and TRBJ2-7; D may be TRBD2 (6 bases). The TCR was taken from an adult woman who had mild COVID-19 (a few samples of this study predate the infection). Cell type and time point are not known. The CDR3 region is CASSIGGLNEQYF. As DNA, the CDR3 is TGTGCCAGTAGTATCGGGGGACTCAACGAGCAGTACTTC.